The clone carrying this T cell receptor (beta chain) has a handful of counts. Its antigen is unidentified. This entry is derived from a study of cytomegalovirus exposure and HLA in healthy donors. Study-wide findings and caveats: Earlier results showed most TCR beta V segments being productive about 87% or about 30% of the time.

Vbeta (60) and Jbeta (13) primers were used in the PCR. This table comes from immunoSEQ multiplex PCR, and its TCRdb copy is limited to in-frame clones, with some not included. The profile shows some 270,000 clones, roughly 80% of them singletons. Each donor was healthy, and each was a bone marrow donor. The CDR3 has 14 amino acids. The V and J ends lost 5 bases and 3 bases respectively, with 10 bases between them. Germline assignment: CDR1 SGHAT and CDR2 FQDESV (reference sequence). This clonotype originated in a girl aged 2 to 10 in good health and CMV-seronegative. Sequenced sample: PBMCs. The V call is TRBV11-1, the J call TRBJ2-2; no definite D call. CDR3 sequence reads: CASSLGSHTGELFF. CDR3 nucleotide sequence: TGTGCCAGCAGCCTCGGTAGCCACACCGGGGAGCTGTTTTTT.